These 21 T cell receptor beta chains were all obtained from the same sample, sequenced in a study of blood T cell repertoires in COVID-19. Sequenced by immunoSEQ multiplex PCR; TCRdb stores in-frame clones only, minus some. The profile shows 95,000 to 100,000 clones, 87% of them singletons. Sequencing was carried out using peripheral blood. The receptor source for this set is a woman in her twenties or thirties with acute or convalescent COVID-19.

This chain joins TRBV4-1 and TRBJ2-2; 12 nucleotides line up with TRBD2. The CDR3 spans 16 residues. V was clipped by 7 bases and J by 1 base; unmatched bases: 4. The germline V gene has CDR1 MGHRA and CDR2 YSYEKL. The CDR3: CASTLTSGGNTGELFF. The DNA of the CDR3 is TGCGCCAGCACCCTGACTAGCGGGGGGAACACCGGGGAGCTGTTTTTT.

The V and J genes are TRBV5-1 and TRBJ1-1; D perhaps matches TRBD1 (6 bases). Trimming took off 4 bases at V and 5 bases at J, with 21 bases between the two ends. The V gene's germline CDR1 is SGHRS and CDR2 YFSETQ. The CDR3 runs 16 residues. This chain's CDR3 is CASSPSVRGAGTEAFF. CDR3 DNA sequence: TGCGCCAGCAGCCCCTCAGTTCGGGGGGCGGGGACTGAAGCTTTCTTT. The full variable domain, in which reference TRBV5-1 and TRBJ1-1 provide the parts outside the CDR3, is KAGVTQTPRYLIKTRGQQVTLSCSPISGHRSVSWYQQTPGQGLQFLFEYFSETQRNKGNFPGRFSGRQFSNSRSEMNVSTLELGDSALYLCASSPSVRGAGTEAFFGQGTRLTVV.

The chain employs TRBV6-4 and TRBJ1-2; 10 bases are a match to TRBD1. This CDR3 is built from 18 residues. Germline V gene data show CDR1 as MRHNA and CDR2 as SNTAGT. J gave up 5 bases and V 8 bases, and 20 bases lay outside the gene matches. The CDR3 coding sequence is TGTGCCAGCCCCGACGGGGACAGGGGATCGTTGAGAGGTTATGGCTACACCTTC. Encoded protein: CASPDGDRGSLRGYGYTF.

The rearrangement joins TRBV6-5 to TRBJ1-2, with D hard to call. Germline assignment: CDR1 MNHEY and CDR2 SVGAGI. CDR3 length: 12 residues. Trimming left V 10 bases short and J 1 base short, with 10 bases between. For the CDR3, the DNA is TGTGCCACCTTGGGAGTTAACTATGGCTACACCTTC. It translates to CATLGVNYGYTF.

This clone was seen just once. The chain employs TRBV5-1 and TRBJ2-2, with D perhaps TRBD1 (6 bases). The V gene's germline CDR1 is SGHRS and CDR2 YFSETQ. V lost 2 bases and J lost 5, with 10 bases in between. This CDR3 is 14 amino acids long. CDR3 in amino acids: CASSLQGGTGELFF. The CDR3 region has the DNA TGCGCCAGCAGCTTACAGGGCGGAACCGGGGAGCTGTTTTTT.

The J gene is TRBJ1-2, the V gene TRBV11-2, with TRBD1 identical over 8 bases. CDR3 length: 13 residues. The germline gives CDR1 SGHAT, CDR2 FQNNGV. The ends lost 5 bases at V and 3 bases at J; junction bases unmatched: 2. The CDR3 sequence is CASSPDRDYGYTF. CDR3 coding DNA: TGTGCCAGCAGCCCGGACAGGGACTATGGCTACACCTTC.

CDR3 amino acids: CASSGPRGRDEKLFF. CDR3 DNA: TGTGCCAGCAGTGGCCCCAGGGGGCGCGATGAAAAACTGTTTTTT. This chain links TRBV28 with TRBJ1-4; 8 bases fit TRBD1. CDR3 length: 15 amino acids. Germline V gives CDR1 MDHEN, CDR2 SYDVKM. V trimming: 5 bases; J trimming: 6 bases; junction bases outside the gene matches: 8. The whole variable domain, remainder taken from reference TRBV28 and TRBJ1-4, is DVKVTQSSRYLVKRTGEKVFLECVQDMDHENMFWYRQDPGLGLRLIYFSYDVKMKEKGDIPEGYSVSREKKERFSLILESASTNQTSMYLCASSGPRGRDEKLFFGSGTQLSVL.

This clone has ten or more counts. The genes are TRBV19 and TRBJ2-7; D may be TRBD2 (6 bases). The germline V and J ends were trimmed by 5 bases and 2 bases, with 16 bases remaining between them. The germline CDR1 and CDR2 sequences are LNHDA and SQIVND (reference sequence). There are 15 residues in the CDR3. CDR3 amino acids: CASSRDWGETYEQYF. In DNA form, the CDR3 reads TGTGCCAGTAGTCGAGACTGGGGGGAGACCTACGAGCAGTACTTC.

V is TRBV5-1 and J is TRBJ2-2, with a weak D call TRBD2 (6 bases). CDR3 length: 17 residues. The V end lost 2 bases, the J end lost 7 bases, and 21 bases lay between the germline ends. Germline-derived CDR1 and CDR2 are SGHRS and YFSETQ. The CDR3 spells CASSFGPTTGEVGELFF. The CDR3 DNA follows: TGCGCCAGCAGCTTTGGACCCACCACGGGGGAGGTCGGGGAGCTGTTTTTT.

CDR3 in DNA: TGTGCCAGCAGCGTAGTAGGAGGGGACCCTCGTCAGTTCTTC. Amino acid sequence: CASSVVGGDPRQFF. This chain connects TRBV9 to TRBJ2-1, with TRBD2 as a possible D gene (6 bases). The V and J ends lost 0 bases and 13 bases respectively, with 17 bases between them. The CDR3 is made up of 14 amino acids. CDR1 is SGDLS and CDR2 is YYNGEE in the germline V gene.

This sequence joins TRBV24-1 and TRBJ2-1, with 10 bases identical to TRBD1. V was clipped by 3 bases and J by 14 bases; unmatched bases: 3. The CDR3 covers 12 residues. Germline CDR1 reads KGHDR; CDR2 reads SFDVKD. The CDR3 here is CATSDPGTGEFF. Here the CDR3 DNA reads TGTGCCACCAGTGATCCCGGGACAGGGGAGTTCTTC.

The rearrangement joins TRBV30 to TRBJ1-2; D remains unclear. Germline loops: CDR1 GTSNPN, CDR2 SVGIG (reference sequence). This CDR3 contains 13 residues. Trimming took off 1 base at V and 8 bases at J, with 14 bases between the two ends. DNA for the CDR3: TGTGCCTGGAGTGCAAACGCCTTCCGGGGCTACACCTTC. This gives the protein CAWSANAFRGYTF.

The rearrangement links TRBV24-1 to TRBJ1-2, with 11 bases aligning to TRBD1. The germline V gene encodes CDR1 KGHDR and CDR2 SFDVKD. The CDR3 loop spans 15 amino acids. V shed 4 bases and J 6 bases; nucleotides not matched to a gene: 6. The CDR3 spells CATSDPGTGGDGYTF. The CDR3 coding sequence is TGTGCCACCAGTGACCCCGGGACAGGGGGGGATGGCTACACCTTC.

This clone occurred once. The chain has TRBV7-9 and TRBJ2-1; 8 bases align to TRBD1. Germline V gene data show CDR1 as SEHNR and CDR2 as FQNEAQ (reference sequence). This CDR3 has 15 amino acids. Losses at the gene ends were 3 bases for V and 2 bases for J; bases not matched to a gene: 3. CDR3 loop: CASSFGQGTYNEQFF. The CDR3, as DNA: TGTGCCAGCAGCTTCGGACAGGGTACCTACAATGAGCAGTTCTTC.

The J gene is TRBJ2-7, the V gene TRBV6-5, with 9 bases that match TRBD1. The CDR3 consists of 14 residues. CDR1 MNHEY and CDR2 SVGAGI come from the germline V gene. V shed 7 bases, J shed 3 bases, and the junction held 7 bases outside the gene matches. For the CDR3, the DNA is TGTGCCAGCACCCCGGGGACAGGGAACTACGAGCAGTACTTC. Protein product: CASTPGTGNYEQYF.

This sequence joins TRBV29-1 and TRBJ1-1; D ambiguous. The germline V and J ends were trimmed by 0 bases and 3 bases, with 20 bases remaining between them. The CDR3 consists of 17 residues. CDR1 is SQVTM, CDR2 ANQGSEA, per germline. The CDR3 nucleotides are TGCAGCGTTGAAGAAAGCCCTATCCGGGGTATTCACACTGAAGCTTTCTTT. This translates into CSVEESPIRGIHTEAFF.

V and J are TRBV27 and TRBJ2-3, with unresolved D. The germline V and J ends were trimmed by 5 bases and 0 bases, with 3 bases remaining between them. Germline V CDR1 and CDR2: MNHEY, SMNVEV (reference sequence). The CDR3 extends over 12 amino acids. The CDR3 DNA sequence: TGTGCCAGCAGTCCTAGCACAGATACGCAGTATTTT. Translating it yields CASSPSTDTQYF.

The chain joins TRBV6-1 to TRBJ1-6; D is unresolved. Germline V lookup: CDR1 MNHNS, CDR2 SASEGT. Trimming shortened V by 3 bases and J by 8 bases, and 8 bases separated the two germline ends. This CDR3 contains 13 residues. The CDR3 DNA sequence: TGTGCCAGCAGTGAGCGGGGTCATTCACCCCTCCACTTT. Translating gives CASSERGHSPLHF.

The gene calls are TRBV19 and TRBJ2-7; tentative D call: TRBD2 (6 bases). This CDR3 is built from 14 residues. Germline values: CDR1 LNHDA, CDR2 SQIVND (reference sequence). Trimming took off 3 bases at V and 0 bases at J, with 9 bases between the two ends. The CDR3 is CASSMGGSSYEQYF. Written as DNA, the CDR3 is TGTGCCAGTAGTATGGGAGGCAGCTCCTACGAGCAGTACTTC.

V usage is TRBV18 and J usage is TRBJ1-5, with D unclear. With 5 bases removed from V and 0 bases from J, the gap between germline ends came to 8 bases. This CDR3 contains 14 residues. From germline, CDR1 is KGHSH and CDR2 LQKENI. CDR3 coding DNA: TGTGCCAGCTCAAGTCAGAATAGCAATCAGCCCCAGCATTTT. Translation gives CASSSQNSNQPQHF.

This chain connects TRBV6-5 to TRBJ1-3, with D perhaps matching TRBD1 (5 bases). This CDR3 contains 16 residues. Germline V lookup: CDR1 MNHEY, CDR2 SVGAGI. The ends were cut back, 0 bases at V and 4 bases at J, with 13 bases in the middle. DNA for the CDR3: TGTGCCAGCAGTTACTCAAGGGGCAAGACGGGAAACACCATATATTTT. Translating it yields CASSYSRGKTGNTIYF.